What follows are 25 T cell receptor beta chains derived from one specimen sequenced in a study of OX40 agonist ivuxolimab in advanced cancers. Here immunoSEQ multiplex PCR was the method, and the copy in TCRdb shows in-frame clones only, minus some. Of roughly 58,000 clones in the sample, 84% were seen once. The source was CD4+ or CD8+ T cells sorted from blood, collected in a trial of the OX40 agonist ivuxolimab. The receptors derive from an adult with an advanced solid tumor such as melanoma, head and neck, liver or kidney cancer.

The chain recombines TRBV11-2 with TRBJ2-1; 7 nucleotides agree with TRBD2. V gave up 5 bases and J gave up 4 bases; unmatched junction bases: 11. Germline values: CDR1 SGHAT, CDR2 FQNNGV. The CDR3 is made up of 16 amino acids. As DNA, the CDR3 is TGTGCCAGCAGCCTGCCAAGGCGCGGGGGTTACAATGAGCAGTTCTTC. Translation: CASSLPRRGGYNEQFF.

J is TRBJ2-6 and V is TRBV27; D remains ambiguous. The CDR3 runs 16 residues. The V end was cut by 3 bases, the J end by 0 bases, with 9 bases between. The germline gives CDR1 MNHEY, CDR2 SMNVEV (reference sequence). The chain's CDR3 is CASSLTQISGANVLTF. In nucleotides, the CDR3 is TGTGCCAGCAGTTTGACGCAGATCTCTGGGGCCAACGTCCTGACTTTC.

The V and J genes are TRBV30 and TRBJ2-3; TRBD1 matches at 7 bases. The CDR3 extends over 16 amino acids. Unmatched junction bases numbered 9, after V lost 1 base and J lost 2 bases. Per the germline V gene, CDR1 is GTSNPN and CDR2 is SVGIG (reference sequence). The CDR3 reads CAWSAGQLVNTDTQYF. In nucleotides, the CDR3 is TGTGCCTGGAGTGCGGGACAGCTAGTTAACACAGATACGCAGTATTTT.

The chain uses TRBV4-3 and TRBJ2-3, with no clear D. The CDR3 has 13 residues. Trimming cost V 0 bases and J 6 bases, with 7 bases left between them. Germline assignment: CDR1 LGHNA and CDR2 YSLEER. The CDR3 protein is CASSQERRDTQYF. The CDR3 DNA sequence: TGCGCCAGCAGCCAAGAGCGGCGGGATACGCAGTATTTT.

CDR3 nucleotides: TGTGCCAGCAGTTACAGGGGGGAGCAGTACTTC. Amino acid sequence: CASSYRGEQYF. The chain has TRBV6-1 and TRBJ2-7, with 8 positions matching TRBD1. The germline CDR1 and CDR2 sequences are MNHNS and SASEGT. V was clipped by 5 bases and J by 7 bases; unmatched bases: 1. CDR3 length: 11 residues.

The chain couples TRBV6-1 to TRBJ2-3; D gene ambiguous. The CDR3 totals 12 residues. Germline CDR1 is MNHNS and CDR2 is SASEGT. The ends were cut back, 6 bases at V and 5 bases at J, with 9 bases in the middle. The DNA of the CDR3 is TGTGCCAGCAGGTCGACCCTAGATACGCAGTATTTT. Residues: CASRSTLDTQYF.

Here the CDR3 DNA reads TGCAGCGTCGCAGGGGTTCTCACTGAAGCTTTCTTT. It codes for CSVAGVLTEAFF. The rearrangement joins TRBV29-1 to TRBJ1-1; TRBD1 might be the D (6 bases). The CDR3 totals 12 residues. V was clipped by 6 bases and J by 4 bases, with 12 bases between them. Germline loops: CDR1 SQVTM, CDR2 ANQGSEA.

This chain joins TRBV6-6 and TRBJ2-7; D possibly corresponds to TRBD1 (6 bases). Trimming removed 7 bases at V and 3 bases at J, with 16 bases between. Germline V gene data show CDR1 as MNHNY and CDR2 as SVGAGI (reference sequence). The CDR3 length is 14 residues. CDR3 bases: TGTGCCAGCACCGTGACCGGGACACTCTACGAGCAGTACTTC. Amino acids: CASTVTGTLYEQYF.

The chain links TRBV6-5 to TRBJ2-4, with D possibly being TRBD2 (6 bases). V was pared by 2 bases and J by 5 bases, with 13 bases between. The germline V gene encodes CDR1 MNHEY and CDR2 SVGAGI. The CDR3 has 15 amino acids. The CDR3 DNA reads TGTGCCAGCAGTTACACAGCCGGGGAGGAAAACATTCAGTACTTC. Translated: CASSYTAGEENIQYF.

The chain is built from TRBV2 and TRBJ2-3; D unclear. This CDR3 comprises 16 residues. The germline CDR1 and CDR2 sequences are SNHLY and FYNNEI. V shed 6 bases and J shed 8 bases, with 24 bases lying between them. The CDR3: CASSALVGWALGTQYF. The CDR3 nucleotides are TGTGCCAGCAGCGCCCTAGTAGGCTGGGCTTTAGGTACGCAGTATTTT. The full variable domain, with the rest looked up from reference TRBV2 and TRBJ2-3, is EPEVTQTPSHQVTQMGQEVILRCVPISNHLYFYWYRQILGQKVEFLVSFYNNEISEKSEIFDDQFSVERPDGSNFTLKIRSTKLEDSAMYFCASSALVGWALGTQYFGPGTRLTVL.

The CDR3, as DNA: TGTGCCAGCAGTGAAGCAACAGCGGATGGCTACGAGCAGTACTTC. The encoded protein is CASSEATADGYEQYF. J is TRBJ2-7 and V is TRBV2; weak D call: TRBD2 (5 bases). The CDR3 totals 15 residues. Germline CDR1 and CDR2: SNHLY and FYNNEI. The V end was cut by 0 bases, the J end by 3 bases, with 12 bases between.

This rearrangement joins TRBV2 to TRBJ2-5; the match to TRBD2 covers 9 bases. The CDR3 consists of 16 residues. The V segment lost 5 bases and the J segment 0 bases; nucleotides outside the gene matches: 7. Germline CDR1 SNHLY, CDR2 FYNNEI. The CDR3 here is CASSRSAGGYQETQYF. CDR3 coding DNA: TGTGCCAGCAGTCGTAGCGCGGGAGGGTACCAAGAGACCCAGTACTTC.

V usage is TRBV28 and J usage is TRBJ2-2; D unclear. Trimming removed 10 bases from V and 6 bases from J, with 3 bases in between. The CDR3 loop spans 9 amino acids. Germline V gene lookup returns CDR1 MDHEN and CDR2 SYDVKM. CDR3 bases: TGTGCCACCGCCGGGGAGCTGTTTTTT. Translated, it gives CATAGELFF.

This chain connects TRBV19 to TRBJ2-1, with D perhaps assigned TRBD1 or TRBD2 (5 bases each). Trimming removed 9 bases at V and 10 bases at J, with 22 bases between. This CDR3 is built from 14 residues. Germline V lookup: CDR1 LNHDA, CDR2 SQIVND (reference sequence). The CDR3 coding sequence is TGTGCCAGCAATACCAACCGGGACGCTGGGGAGCAGTTCTTC. Amino acid sequence: CASNTNRDAGEQFF. The entire variable domain, with the rest obtained from reference TRBV19 and TRBJ2-1, is as follows: DGGITQSPKYLFRKEGQNVTLSCEQNLNHDAMYWYRQDPGQGLRLIYYSQIVNDFQKGDIAEGYSVSREKKESFPLTVTSAQKNPTAFYLCASNTNRDAGEQFFGPGTRLTVL.

The chain combines TRBV6-1 with TRBJ2-3; 8 bases map to TRBD2. CDR1 is MNHNS and CDR2 is SASEGT in the germline V gene. This CDR3 spans 13 amino acids. The trim removed 6 bases at V and 6 bases at J, leaving 5 bases unmatched. The DNA of the CDR3 is TGTGCCAGCAGAGGCGGGGGGCCCGATACGCAGTATTTT. Protein product: CASRGGGPDTQYF.

The CDR3 here is CASSIDIGGNQPQHF. The DNA for the CDR3 is TGTGCCAGTAGTATAGATATTGGGGGCAATCAGCCCCAGCATTTT. The chain uses TRBV19 and TRBJ1-5, with D unresolved. Germline V gives CDR1 LNHDA, CDR2 SQIVND (reference sequence). Trimming shortened V by 0 bases and J by 2 bases, and 8 bases separated the two germline ends. This CDR3 spans 15 amino acids.

As DNA, the CDR3 is TGTGCCAGCAGTGGAGGGACTAACAGCTACGAGCAGTACTTC. This sequence encodes CASSGGTNSYEQYF. This chain connects TRBV6-1 to TRBJ2-7; TRBD2 aligns across 7 bases. Germline-derived CDR1 and CDR2 are MNHNS and SASEGT. The V gene end was trimmed by 4 bases and the J gene end by 3 bases; junction bases not matched to a gene: 6. The CDR3 consists of 14 residues.

The chain combines TRBV18 with TRBJ2-2, with D tentatively TRBD1 (6 bases). The CDR3 has 12 amino acids. V was pared by 5 bases and J by 5 bases, with 6 bases between. Germline V gene data show CDR1 as KGHSH and CDR2 as LQKENI. Here the CDR3 DNA reads TGTGCCAGCTCAACAGGGACCGGGGAGCTGTTTTTT. It specifies CASSTGTGELFF.

The J gene is TRBJ2-1, the V gene TRBV5-1, with D possibly called TRBD1 or TRBD2 (5 bases each). Trimming took 7 bases from V and 6 from J, leaving 17 bases between them. Per the germline V gene, CDR1 is SGHRS and CDR2 is YFSETQ. This CDR3 spans 14 amino acids. The CDR3 is CASAPGPPGNEQFF. The CDR3 nucleotides are TGCGCCAGCGCCCCGGGACCGCCGGGCAATGAGCAGTTCTTC.

The chain is built from TRBV7-2 and TRBJ1-1; maybe TRBD1 (5 bases). The CDR3 is 13 residues long. V was trimmed by 1 base and J by 7 bases, leaving 10 bases between them. CDR1 and CDR2 from the germline V gene are SGHTA and FQGNSA. The CDR3 sequence is CASSLEPGGEAFF. The CDR3 coding sequence is TGTGCCAGCAGCTTAGAACCCGGGGGTGAAGCTTTCTTT.

The CDR3 spells CASSSPQTSAGELFF. As DNA, the CDR3 is TGTGCCAGCAGTTCCCCCCAGACTAGTGCCGGGGAGCTGTTTTTT. The chain carries TRBV28 and TRBJ2-2; D is perhaps TRBD2 (6 bases). Germline values: CDR1 MDHEN, CDR2 SYDVKM. V was cut by 4 bases and J by 6 bases, with 15 bases left in between. The CDR3 is made up of 15 amino acids. The full variable domain, with the rest looked up from reference TRBV28 and TRBJ2-2, is DVKVTQSSRYLVKRTGEKVFLECVQDMDHENMFWYRQDPGLGLRLIYFSYDVKMKEKGDIPEGYSVSREKKERFSLILESASTNQTSMYLCASSSPQTSAGELFFGEGSRLTVL.

V and J are TRBV6-1 and TRBJ2-5; D tentatively reads TRBD1 or TRBD2 (6 bases each). V was cut by 2 bases and J by 3 bases, with 10 bases left in between. The CDR3 runs to 14 residues. Germline lookup yields CDR1 MNHNS and CDR2 SASEGT. The CDR3 nucleotides are TGTGCCAGCAGTGAACGGGGGCGGAAAGAGACCCAGTACTTC. Translation gives CASSERGRKETQYF.

The chain combines TRBV6-1 with TRBJ2-7, with D hard to call. Deletions cut 5 bases from V and 7 bases from J, with 18 bases between. This CDR3 has 14 residues. The germline V gene has CDR1 MNHNS and CDR2 SASEGT. CDR3 DNA: TGTGCCAGCAGTAAGTACTTGAGGCTAGAGGAGCAGTACTTC. This gives the protein CASSKYLRLEEQYF.

V gene TRBV6-6 combines with J gene TRBJ1-4; D ambiguous. This CDR3 has 13 amino acids. Germline-derived CDR1 and CDR2 are MNHNY and SVGAGI (reference sequence). The V and J ends lost 2 bases and 7 bases respectively, with 8 bases between them. The CDR3 is CASSYGEPEKLFF. In DNA form, the CDR3 reads TGTGCCAGCAGTTACGGGGAACCTGAAAAACTGTTTTTT.

The chain carries TRBV27 and TRBJ2-5; 10 nucleotides match TRBD2. The CDR3 totals 14 residues. Trimming cost V 4 bases and J 5 bases; bases outside gene matches: 4. Germline V gene sequence: CDR1 MNHEY, CDR2 SMNVEV (reference sequence). The CDR3 region is CASSYLAGAETQYF. The CDR3 DNA reads as TGTGCCAGCAGTTATCTAGCGGGAGCGGAGACCCAGTACTTC.